One sample yielded the 23 T cell receptor beta chains listed below, sequenced in a study of blood T cell repertoires in COVID-19. TCRdb's table, derived via immunoSEQ multiplex PCR, lists solely in-frame clones and lacks some. The sample records around 82,000 clones, around nine tenths being singletons. Sequencing input: peripheral blood. The source of these receptors is a man in his sixties or seventies with active or convalescent COVID-19.

In DNA form, the CDR3 reads TGTGCCAGCTCACCACCACAGGGGAAAGGAACCTACGAGCAGTACTTC. Translated, it gives CASSPPQGKGTYEQYF. The chain is built from TRBV18 and TRBJ2-7; 7 nucleotides match TRBD1. The CDR3 has 16 amino acids. Trimming removed 0 bases from V and 2 bases from J; junction bases left unmatched: 7. Germline V CDR1 and CDR2: KGHSH, LQKENI. Together with reference TRBV18 and TRBJ2-7, the CDR3 gives the full variable domain: NAGVMQNPRHLVRRRGQEARLRCSPMKGHSHVYWYRQLPEEGLKFMVYLQKENIIDESGMPKERFSAEFPKEGPSILRIQQVVRGDSAAYFCASSPPQGKGTYEQYFGPGTRLTVT.

The chain joins TRBV2 to TRBJ2-7; 12 bases agree with TRBD2. V lost 6 bases, J lost 3 bases, and 3 bases stayed unmatched. Germline assignment: CDR1 SNHLY and CDR2 FYNNEI. The CDR3 sequence is 14 residues long. The CDR3 loop is CASSEGLAGYEQYF. In DNA, the CDR3 is TGTGCCAGCAGCGAGGGACTAGCGGGCTACGAGCAGTACTTC.

This chain links TRBV3-1 (or the pseudogene TRBV3-2) with TRBJ2-1; 9 bases map to TRBD2. Losses at the gene ends were 1 base for V and 8 bases for J; bases not matched to a gene: 6. The CDR3 covers 15 residues. The germline gives CDR1 LGHDT, CDR2 YNNKEL (reference sequence). The CDR3 loop is CASSQVGGGGYEQFF. DNA of the CDR3: TGTGCCAGCAGCCAAGTAGGCGGGGGGGGTTATGAGCAGTTCTTC.

The chain joins TRBV21-1 to TRBJ2-7; the table calls TRBD1, which could not be checked here. TRBV21-1 is an annotated pseudogene. This CDR3 spans 14 amino acids. CDR3 sequence (DNA): TGTGCCAGCACCCGTTTTGGGGGCCCCTACGAGCAGTACTTC. Its protein product is CASTRFGGPYEQYF.

This chain uses TRBV5-5 with TRBJ2-7, with D perhaps matching TRBD2 (6 bases). The germline CDR1 and CDR2 sequences are SGHKS and YYEKEE (reference sequence). Trimming shortened V by 6 bases and J by 7 bases, and 17 bases separated the two germline ends. The CDR3 loop spans 13 amino acids. In nucleotides, the CDR3 is TGTGCCAGCACCCGGGAGAACTCTGAAGAGCAGTACTTC. Protein product: CASTRENSEEQYF. Drawing the rest from reference TRBV5-5 and TRBJ2-7, the complete variable domain is DAGVTQSPTHLIKTRGQQVTLRCSPISGHKSVSWYQQVLGQGPQFIFQYYEKEERGRGNFPDRFSARQFPNYSSELNVNALLLGDSALYLCASTRENSEEQYFGPGTRLTVT.

V and J are TRBV19 and TRBJ1-1; D remains ambiguous. The V end lost 1 base, the J end lost 1 base, and 7 bases lay between the germline ends. The CDR3 sequence is 14 residues long. CDR1 and CDR2 from the germline V gene are LNHDA and SQIVND (reference sequence). The CDR3 DNA reads TGTGCCAGTAGTATAGGGGCCGGGAACACTGAAGCTTTCTTT. Amino acid sequence: CASSIGAGNTEAFF.

The chain joins TRBV24-1 to TRBJ2-6, with D perhaps matching TRBD1 (6 bases). CDR3 size: 16 residues. The V and J ends lost 12 bases and 0 bases respectively, with 17 bases between them. Germline V CDR1 and CDR2: KGHDR, SFDVKD. The CDR3 loop is CAVRGAGDSGANVLTF. In nucleotides, the CDR3 is TGTGCCGTCAGGGGCGCAGGGGACTCTGGGGCCAACGTCCTGACTTTC.

This clone showed up just a few times. The chain recombines TRBV6-2 or TRBV6-3 with TRBJ1-5, with D hard to call. Germline assignment: CDR1 MNHEY and CDR2 SVGEGT. Trimming pared 0 bases from V and 9 bases from J, leaving 6 bases between. This CDR3 region has 12 residues. CDR3 sequence reads: CASSYSYWPQHF. As DNA, the CDR3 is TGTGCCAGCAGTTACTCTTACTGGCCCCAGCATTTT.

CDR3 loop: CATSDFGQGSYNEQFF. For the CDR3, the DNA is TGTGCCACCAGTGATTTTGGGCAGGGGTCATACAATGAGCAGTTCTTC. This rearrangement joins TRBV24-1 to TRBJ2-1; perhaps TRBD1 as D (6 bases). Germline loops: CDR1 KGHDR, CDR2 SFDVKD. The CDR3 contains 16 residues. V shed 1 base and J shed 4 bases, with 13 bases lying between them.

This chain joins TRBV7-2 and TRBJ1-2; TRBD1 aligns across 10 bases. V trimming: 5 bases; J trimming: 5 bases; junction bases outside the gene matches: 5. Germline CDR1 SGHTA, CDR2 FQGNSA. This CDR3 has 14 residues. DNA of the CDR3: TGTGCCAGCAGCCGGGACAGGGGTCCTTATGGCTACACCTTC. As protein: CASSRDRGPYGYTF.

The chain joins TRBV3-1 (or the pseudogene TRBV3-2) to TRBJ2-2, with D tentatively TRBD1 (6 bases). The CDR3 is 15 amino acids. CDR1 and CDR2 from the germline V gene are LGHDT and YNNKEL (reference sequence). V was pared by 1 base and J by 4 bases, with 10 bases between. CDR3 bases: TGTGCCAGCAGCCAAGTGGCAGGGGTCACCGGGGAGCTGTTTTTT. Translation gives CASSQVAGVTGELFF.

The V gene is TRBV15, the J gene TRBJ2-3; maybe TRBD1 (6 bases). This CDR3 is 14 amino acids long. The V end was cut by 1 base, the J end by 8 bases, with 13 bases between. Germline values: CDR1 LNHNV, CDR2 YYDKDF (reference sequence). CDR3 nucleotides: TGTGCCACCAGCAGAGGAGGACAGTCTGGTACGCAGTATTTT. This translates into CATSRGGQSGTQYF.

The V and J genes are TRBV4-1 and TRBJ2-3, with D maybe TRBD2 (5 bases). CDR3 length: 16 residues. Germline V gene data show CDR1 as MGHRA and CDR2 as YSYEKL. V lost 0 bases and J 0 bases, leaving 10 bases between the germline ends. The CDR3 nucleotides are TGCGCCAGCAGCCAAGATGTGAGACTAAGCACAGATACGCAGTATTTT. It specifies CASSQDVRLSTDTQYF.

This clone was counted once. The V and J genes are TRBV2 and TRBJ1-3; D call uncertain. The germline V gene has CDR1 SNHLY and CDR2 FYNNEI. V lost 5 bases and J lost 2, with 10 bases in between. The CDR3 sequence is 14 residues long. The CDR3 DNA reads TGTGCCAGCAGTTCCGGGAAGACTGGAAACACCATATATTTT. Its protein product is CASSSGKTGNTIYF.

The rearrangement uses TRBV10-1 and TRBJ2-1; 14 bases align to TRBD2. V dropped 0 bases and J dropped 9; count of bases not matched to a gene: 4. The CDR3 totals 16 residues. The germline gives CDR1 WNHNN, CDR2 SYGVQD (reference sequence). The CDR3 protein is CASSESTSGGGGEQFF. The CDR3, as DNA: TGCGCCAGCAGTGAGTCGACTAGCGGGGGGGGAGGTGAGCAGTTCTTC.

V is TRBV24-1 and J is TRBJ2-1; perhaps TRBD1 as D (5 bases). Per germline, CDR1 KGHDR and CDR2 SFDVKD. The CDR3 contains 16 residues. The V end was cut by 7 bases, the J end by 6 bases, with 21 bases between. The CDR3 DNA follows: TGTGCCACCAGCCCAGGATGGGGCAGGTCCCTCAATGAGCAGTTCTTC. Translating it yields CATSPGWGRSLNEQFF.

The V call is TRBV18, the J call TRBJ2-1, with 8 bases that match TRBD2. This CDR3 has 14 residues. The germline V gene encodes CDR1 KGHSH and CDR2 LQKENI. With 5 bases clipped from V and 7 bases from J, the junction kept 7 bases outside the gene matches. The CDR3 nucleotides are TGTGCCAGCTCAGGTAGCGGGGTTTATAATGAGCAGTTCTTC. It translates to CASSGSGVYNEQFF.

This chain joins TRBV28 and TRBJ2-7, with TRBD2 matching 12 bases. Trimming took 2 bases from V and 3 from J; bases not matched to a gene: 8. This CDR3 has 17 residues. Germline V gene sequence: CDR1 MDHEN, CDR2 SYDVKM. CDR3 amino acids: CASSLEASGGAFYEQYF. The CDR3 DNA follows: TGTGCCAGCAGTTTAGAGGCTAGCGGGGGGGCCTTCTACGAGCAGTACTTC. The variable domain in full, completed from reference TRBV28 and TRBJ2-7, reads DVKVTQSSRYLVKRTGEKVFLECVQDMDHENMFWYRQDPGLGLRLIYFSYDVKMKEKGDIPEGYSVSREKKERFSLILESASTNQTSMYLCASSLEASGGAFYEQYFGPGTRLTVT.

V is TRBV28 and J is TRBJ2-3; D might be TRBD2 (7 bases). Germline V gene data show CDR1 as MDHEN and CDR2 as SYDVKM. V was pared by 2 bases and J by 3 bases, with 12 bases between. CDR3 size: 15 residues. CDR3 protein: CASSLEGGRTDTQYF. CDR3 bases: TGTGCCAGCAGTTTAGAGGGGGGGCGAACAGATACGCAGTATTTT.

The chain recombines TRBV7-9 with TRBJ1-2, with D possibly being TRBD1 (6 bases). V was clipped by 7 bases and J by 4 bases, with 19 bases between them. The CDR3 is 15 amino acids. From germline, CDR1 is SEHNR and CDR2 FQNEAQ (reference sequence). The CDR3: CASTPTGYGPYGYTF. CDR3 nucleotides: TGTGCCAGCACACCTACAGGGTACGGACCCTATGGCTACACCTTC.

The CDR3 loop is CASSKSPLEFTYNEQFF. In DNA form, the CDR3 reads TGTGCCAGCAGCAAGTCCCCCCTAGAATTCACCTACAATGAGCAGTTCTTC. This chain uses TRBV7-2 with TRBJ2-1; D remains ambiguous. V was shortened by 5 bases and J by 2 bases, with 19 bases between the two germline ends. The V gene's germline CDR1 is SGHTA and CDR2 FQGNSA. The CDR3 loop spans 17 amino acids.

The chain combines TRBV4-2 with TRBJ1-3; no clear D gene. The CDR3 sequence is 16 residues long. Looked up from germline, CDR1 is LGHNA and CDR2 is YNFKEQ. Trimming removed 6 bases at V and 7 bases at J, with 22 bases between. CDR3 loop: CASRRPGGRERNTIYF. The CDR3 nucleotides are TGTGCCAGCAGGCGCCCGGGAGGGCGCGAAAGGAACACCATATATTTT.

The rearrangement joins TRBV4-1 to TRBJ1-5; 7 nucleotides align to TRBD1. CDR3 size: 20 residues. The V segment lost 4 bases and the J segment 0 bases; nucleotides outside the gene matches: 18. Germline CDR1 is MGHRA and CDR2 is YSYEKL. The CDR3 DNA sequence: TGCGCCAGCAGCCGGTACTTCAGAGGGACAGAAGAATATAGCAATCAGCCCCAGCATTTT. Protein: CASSRYFRGTEEYSNQPQHF.